This T cell receptor (beta chain) originates from a study of CD8 T cells in Susac syndrome. Study results and caveats: The study acknowledged a relatively small number of individuals in its TCR sequencing and HLA analysis.

The length of the CDR3 is 12 residues. Germline V gene sequence: CDR1 DFQATT, CDR2 SNEGSKA (reference sequence). High-throughput TCR beta sequencing covered peripheral CD8+ and CD4+ T cells. It was healthy donors who served as the controls, matched for age and sex. Random hexamers were used to reverse transcribe roughly 0.45 to 1 ug of RNA. Amplification of TCR beta CDR3 spanned 54 Vbeta and 13 Jbeta via immunoSEQ multiplex PCR. TCRdb called the immunoSEQ multiplex PCR reads again in MiXCR, with one record for every CDR3 protein. This table has about 130,000 distinct CDR3 sequences, about 95% appearing once. Only one count was recorded for this clonotype. What it binds is not known.

The rearrangement joins TRBV20-1 to TRBJ2-2, with D perhaps matching TRBD2 (6 bases). Sequenced: CD4+ T cells from PBMCs. This receptor was obtained from a human donor in good health. The CDR3 nucleotides are TGCAGCTCGGGAGTTGGGATCGGGGAGCTGTTTTTT. Amino acids: CSSGVGIGELFF.